What follows is one TCR beta chain and its context. This specimen comes from a study of CD8 T cells in Susac syndrome. Trimming removed 2 bases at V and 7 bases at J, with 14 bases between. Germline V gene lookup returns CDR1 SNHLY and CDR2 FYNNEI. This CDR3 is 14 amino acids long. Sequencing of TCR beta was performed on blood CD8+ and CD4+ T cells. Reverse transcription of roughly 0.5 to 1 ug RNA was performed with random hexamers. immunoSEQ multiplex PCR amplified TCR beta CDR3 across 54 Vbeta, 13 Jbeta. From the immunoSEQ multiplex PCR reads, TCRdb called clonotypes with MiXCR, one entry per CDR3 protein. The sample has 150,000 or so distinct CDR3 sequences; approximately 94% are singletons.

The origin of this receptor is a human donor with multiple sclerosis. Material: CD8+ T cells from PBMCs. The chain links TRBV2 to TRBJ2-5, with a tentative D call TRBD2 (7 bases). CDR3 residues: CASSERGAAGTQYF. The CDR3 DNA is TGTGCCAGCAGTGAACGGGGGGCCGCTGGGACCCAGTACTTC. Variable domain in full (rest from reference TRBV2 and TRBJ2-5): EPEVTQTPSHQVTQMGQEVILRCVPISNHLYFYWYRQILGQKVEFLVSFYNNEISEKSEIFDDQFSVERPDGSNFTLKIRSTKLEDSAMYFCASSERGAAGTQYFGPGTRLLVL.